The sequence of this TCR beta chain was determined in a study of CXCR3-negative and CXCR3-positive naive CD8 T cells. The TRB libraries of cDNA were built by UMI-labeled 5' RACE. TCRdb re-called the 5' RACE reads; one entry per CDR3 protein, DNA not given. In all, the sample yields about 120,000 distinct CDR3 sequences. About this clonotype: The antigen is unknown.

The CDR3 is 14 amino acids. General study points: Within a donor, both naive subsets shared TRBV-TRBJ usage, unlike memory cells. TRB CDR3 hydrophobicity was greater in CXCR3-positive naive cells than in CXCR3-negative naive cells.

This receptor was taken from a human donor in good health. Some clones in this sample may be carry-over from other donors' samples. The genes are TRBV21-1 and TRBJ1-1. TRBV21-1 is labeled a pseudogene. Sequencing was performed on naive CXCR3+ CD8+ T cells from blood. The subset is: CD45RO-CCR7+CD27+CD95- naive CD8+ T cells expressing CXCR3 (TNR3+). This chain's CDR3 is CASSKARENTEAFF.